The 27 T cell receptor beta chains below all came from one sample that was sequenced in a study of read filtering for tumor transcriptome and immune sequencing. The library was built from roughly 400 ng RNA with molecular barcoded adaptors for alpha/delta and beta/gamma chains. TCRdb recomputed calls from the reads with MiXCR, one row per CDR3 protein. The sample contains about 39,000 distinct CDR3 sequences, about 15% of which appear only once. Input material: a population of CD138-negative cells sorted from bone marrow. The receptor set was obtained from a donor aged 40 or older with multiple myeloma.

This clonotype showed up many times. The CDR3 nucleotides are TGCGCCAGCAGCTTGGGGGGTCAAGGGACCTACGAGCAGTACTTC. This translates into CASSLGGQGTYEQYF. This chain uses TRBV5-1 with TRBJ2-7, with D uncertain. The V end was cut by 0 bases, the J end by 2 bases, with 12 bases between. Germline CDR1 SGHRS, CDR2 YFSETQ. CDR3 length equals 15 residues. Full variable domain (missing parts from reference TRBV5-1 and TRBJ2-7): KAGVTQTPRYLIKTRGQQVTLSCSPISGHRSVSWYQQTPGQGLQFLFEYFSETQRNKGNFPGRFSGRQFSNSRSEMNVSTLELGDSALYLCASSLGGQGTYEQYFGPGTRLTVT.

This clonotype came up many times. The rearrangement links TRBV7-9 to TRBJ2-7; 12 bases line up with TRBD1. This CDR3 is built from 15 residues. Losses at the gene ends were 2 bases for V and 5 bases for J; bases not matched to a gene: 4. Germline values: CDR1 SEHNR, CDR2 FQNEAQ (reference sequence). In DNA form, the CDR3 reads TGTGCCAGCAGCTTAAAGGGACAGGGGGCCGACGAGCAGTACTTC. Translated, it gives CASSLKGQGADEQYF.

This clonotype was counted at least ten times. It is likely a read error, because the conserved phenylalanine at the end of the CDR3 is missing. This chain links TRBV3-1 with TRBJ2-1; D ambiguous. The germline CDR1 and CDR2 sequences are LGHDT and YNNKEL (reference sequence). V lost 0 bases to trimming and J lost 8 bases, with 11 bases between them. There are 14 residues in the CDR3. As DNA, the CDR3 is TGTGCCAGCAGCCAAGAAGGAGTGACCTATGAGCAGTTCTCC. The encoded protein is CASSQEGVTYEQFS.

To note about this clonotype: A read error likely explains this, since a far larger clone differs by one base. This sequence joins TRBV5-5 and TRBJ2-7, with TRBD2 as a possible D gene (5 bases). This CDR3 is built from 15 residues. Germline loops: CDR1 SGHKS, CDR2 YYEKEE (reference sequence). CDR3 DNA sequence: TGCGCCAGCAGCCAAGAAAGGAGCGGAACTTACGAGCAGTACTTC. Translating gives CASSQERSGTYEQYF. The whole variable domain, filled in from reference TRBV5-5 and TRBJ2-7, reads DAGVTQSPTHLIKTRGQQVTLRCSPISGHKSVSWYQQVLGQGPQFIFQYYEKEERGRGNFPDRFSARQFPNYSSELNVNALLLGDSALYLCASSQERSGTYEQYFGPGTRLTVT.

Notes on this clonotype: A read error may explain this, as a much larger clone is one base away. The chain has TRBV11-1 and TRBJ2-1; TRBD2 might be the D (7 bases). There are 16 residues in the CDR3. Germline CDR1 and CDR2: SGHAT and FQDESV (reference sequence). The CDR3 sequence: CASSPRGALGYNERFF. In DNA, the CDR3 is TGTGCCAGCAGCCCCCGGGGGGCCTTGGGGTACAATGAGCGGTTCTTC.

This clonotype was detected many times. The chain has TRBV4-1 and TRBJ2-7; 8 nucleotides line up with TRBD1. This CDR3 has 17 residues. CDR1 MGHRA and CDR2 YSYEKL come from the germline V gene. V lost 0 bases and J lost 2; bases outside the gene matches: 9. The DNA for the CDR3 is TGCGCCAGCAGCCAAGAATCCCGGACAGGGCCCGCCTACGAGCAGTACTTC. Encoded protein: CASSQESRTGPAYEQYF.

This clonotype was observed at least ten times. V gene TRBV5-1 combines with J gene TRBJ2-1; D may match TRBD1 or TRBD2 (6 bases each). CDR1 and CDR2 from the germline V gene are SGHRS and YFSETQ. The CDR3 consists of 14 residues. V gave up 1 base and J gave up 5 bases, with 10 bases separating them. The chain's CDR3 is CASSLRGADNEQFF. DNA of the CDR3: TGCGCCAGCAGCTTGAGGGGGGCCGACAATGAGCAGTTCTTC.

This clonotype was counted only a few times. This chain links TRBV7-8 with TRBJ2-7; the match to TRBD2 covers 8 bases. Looked up from germline, CDR1 is SGHVS and CDR2 is FQNEAQ. V was clipped by 3 bases and J by 4 bases; unmatched bases: 17. This CDR3 is 18 amino acids long. The CDR3 region has the DNA TGTGCCAGCAGCTTCCCCGGGTCGGGGGGGCGTTCGCCTTACGAGCAGTACTTC. Protein: CASSFPGSGGRSPYEQYF.

For the CDR3, the DNA is TGTGCCAGCAGCACCCCTTCGGGGGAGACCCAGTACTTC. Protein: CASSTPSGETQYF. The V call is TRBV7-2, the J call TRBJ2-5; D possibly corresponds to TRBD2 (5 bases). CDR1 is SGHTA, CDR2 FQGNSA, per germline. V lost 5 bases, J lost 5 bases, and 12 bases lay in between. The CDR3 is made up of 13 amino acids.

This clonotype was recorded many times. An end of the junction does not agree with germline; a read error may underlie this. The genes are TRBV24-1 and TRBJ2-1; 11 nucleotides line up with TRBD1. This CDR3 has 17 amino acids. Germline CDR1 is KGHDR and CDR2 is SFDVKD. The DNA of the CDR3 is TGTGCCACCAGTGATTTACGCCGGGACAGGGGGACCAATGAGCGGTTCTTC. Its translation is CATSDLRRDRGTNERFF.

This clonotype occurred many times. The chain joins TRBV18 to TRBJ2-7; D is possibly TRBD2 (7 bases). CDR1 and CDR2 from the germline V gene are KGHSH and LQKENI. The V gene lost 3 bases and the J gene lost 4 bases, with 16 bases spanning the gap. This CDR3 spans 15 amino acids. CDR3 region: CASSPAAGAPYEQYF. CDR3 in DNA: TGTGCCAGCTCACCTGCGGCGGGGGCGCCGTACGAGCAGTACTTC.

Remarks on this clonotype: A much more abundant neighbour one base away suggests this may be a read error. J is TRBJ2-1 and V is TRBV12-3 or TRBV12-4; TRBD2 aligns across 14 bases. This CDR3 region has 17 residues. The CDR3 sequence is CATTGLAGAGSYNGQFF. The CDR3 DNA sequence: TGTGCCACAACGGGACTAGCGGGGGCAGGGTCCTACAATGGGCAGTTCTTC.

This chain joins TRBV11-2 and TRBJ2-1; D is undetermined. V was pared by 5 bases and J by 0 bases, with 11 bases between. This CDR3 has 15 residues. Germline-derived CDR1 and CDR2 are SGHAT and FQNNGV. The DNA of the CDR3 is TGTGCCAGCAGCCCATGGGCGGTCTCCTACAATGAGCAGTTCTTC. As protein: CASSPWAVSYNEQFF.

This clonotype was seen many times. V gene TRBV7-6 combines with J gene TRBJ2-2, with D hard to call. The CDR3 has 15 residues. Germline V gene lookup returns CDR1 SGHVS and CDR2 FNYEAQ. V lost 1 base and J 5 bases, leaving 11 bases between the germline ends. CDR3 region: CASSLEPLGTGELFF. CDR3 in DNA: TGTGCCAGCAGCTTAGAGCCTCTGGGGACCGGGGAGCTGTTTTTT.

Concerning this clonotype itself: Germline is not matched at one junction end, which may reflect a read error. The genes are TRBV5-5 and TRBJ2-5; D possibly corresponds to TRBD1 (6 bases). CDR1 is SGHKS and CDR2 is YYEKEE in the germline V gene (reference sequence). This CDR3 is 14 amino acids long. CDR3 nucleotides: TGTGCCGGCAGCTCGGGCTACAGGGTTGAGACCCAGTACTTC. Translated: CAGSSGYRVETQYF.

This clonotype was detected many times. The chain recombines TRBV7-2 with TRBJ2-7; D call uncertain. The CDR3 loop spans 12 amino acids. V gave up 5 bases and J gave up 2 bases, with 7 bases separating them. Per the germline V gene, CDR1 is SGHTA and CDR2 is FQGNSA. The CDR3 sequence: CASSLRPYEQYF. In nucleotides, the CDR3 is TGTGCCAGCAGCCTGCGGCCCTACGAGCAGTACTTC.

This clonotype was observed a handful of times. With a much larger clone just one base away, this may be a read error. V usage is TRBV20-1 and J usage is TRBJ2-3; D is uncertain. CDR1 is DFQATT, CDR2 SNEGSKA, per germline (reference sequence). The CDR3 sequence is 16 residues long. This CDR3 is CSIRMDRWPETDTQCF. CDR3 DNA: TGCAGTATTCGCATGGATAGATGGCCAGAAACAGATACGCAGTGTTTT.

This clonotype was picked up many times. J is TRBJ2-2 and V is TRBV18; the D call may be TRBD1 or TRBD2 (5 bases each). This CDR3 comprises 15 residues. The germline CDR1 and CDR2 sequences are KGHSH and LQKENI. The ends were cut back, 2 bases at V and 7 bases at J, with 14 bases in the middle. CDR3 DNA sequence: TGTGCCAGCTCACCAATGCTCGGGGACGACGGGGAGCTGTTTTTT. Protein: CASSPMLGDDGELFF.

This clonotype was seen ten or more times. V usage is TRBV7-9 and J usage is TRBJ1-1; D gene ambiguous. The CDR3 has 13 amino acids. Germline CDR1 is SEHNR and CDR2 is FQNEAQ (reference sequence). V dropped 3 bases and J dropped 5 bases, with 10 bases sitting between them. CDR3 nucleotide sequence: TGTGCCAGCAGCTTTGCCGTGGAGACTGAAGCTTTCTTT. It translates to CASSFAVETEAFF.

This clonotype came up many times. V is TRBV7-2 and J is TRBJ2-2, with 9 bases that match TRBD1. This CDR3 region has 15 residues. Trimming took 7 bases from V and 2 from J; bases not matched to a gene: 5. CDR1 and CDR2 from the germline V gene are SGHTA and FQGNSA. The CDR3 here is CASTHRGLNTGELFF. In DNA, the CDR3 is TGTGCCAGCACCCACAGGGGGCTAAACACCGGGGAGCTGTTTTTT.

The CDR3 DNA follows: TGCAGTGCTCCCCCCAAGGTGGGGGCCGTCAATGAGCAGTTCTTC. Translated: CSAPPKVGAVNEQFF. The chain links TRBV20-1 to TRBJ2-1; D is perhaps TRBD1 (6 bases). V was clipped by 5 bases and J by 6 bases, with 20 bases between them. In germline, CDR1 is DFQATT, CDR2 SNEGSKA (reference sequence). This CDR3 is 15 amino acids long.

This clonotype was counted at least ten times. The V call is TRBV3-1, the J call TRBJ2-3, with TRBD2 identical over 8 bases. The CDR3 loop spans 15 amino acids. CDR1 is LGHDT and CDR2 is YNNKEL in the germline V gene (reference sequence). The V segment lost 1 base and the J segment 3 bases; nucleotides outside the gene matches: 3. The CDR3 protein is CASSQVGGVTDTQYF. The CDR3, as DNA: TGTGCCAGCAGCCAAGTCGGGGGGGTAACAGATACGCAGTATTTT.

This clonotype appeared many times. The V gene is TRBV5-1, the J gene TRBJ2-7; D perhaps matches TRBD2 (5 bases). Germline V gene sequence: CDR1 SGHRS, CDR2 YFSETQ. The V end lost 4 bases, the J end lost 3 bases, and 11 bases lay between the germline ends. The CDR3 is made up of 13 amino acids. The CDR3: CASSPREGYEQYF. The DNA of the CDR3 is TGCGCCAGCAGCCCCCGTGAGGGCTACGAGCAGTACTTC.

This clonotype was found many times. This chain uses TRBV29-1 with TRBJ1-1; 7 bases agree with TRBD1. CDR1 SQVTM and CDR2 ANQGSEA come from the germline V gene. The CDR3 is made up of 13 amino acids. The trim removed 7 bases at V and 3 bases at J, leaving 8 bases unmatched. The CDR3 bases are TGCAGCGGACAACAGGGGTTGGACACTGAAGCTTTCTTT. As protein: CSGQQGLDTEAFF.

This clonotype came up many times. The chain joins TRBV5-1 to TRBJ2-7; TRBD1 or TRBD2 may be the D gene (5 bases each). Germline loops: CDR1 SGHRS, CDR2 YFSETQ. This CDR3 spans 15 amino acids. V was pared by 7 bases and J by 0 bases, with 17 bases between. The CDR3 protein is CASLNGAKSSYEQYF. CDR3 DNA: TGCGCCAGCCTTAACGGGGCCAAGAGCTCCTACGAGCAGTACTTC.

This clonotype has a count of ten or more. The J gene is TRBJ2-1, the V gene TRBV5-1; 10 bases line up with TRBD1. After removal of 4 bases from V and 2 bases from J, the junction contained 6 bases not matched to a gene. Germline lookup yields CDR1 SGHRS and CDR2 YFSETQ. The CDR3 is 16 amino acids. CDR3 DNA sequence: TGCGCCAGCAGCGGAGGGACAGGGGAAACCTACAATGAGCAGTTCTTC. This codes for CASSGGTGETYNEQFF.

This clonotype appeared many times. The genes are TRBV28 and TRBJ1-5; the D gene is possibly TRBD1 (5 bases). Per germline, CDR1 MDHEN and CDR2 SYDVKM. This CDR3 region has 18 residues. V dropped 6 bases and J dropped 0 bases, with 21 bases sitting between them. The CDR3 DNA is TGTGCCAGCAGCCTTGTGGGACTCAGGGAGTTTAGCAATCAGCCCCAGCATTTT. It codes for CASSLVGLREFSNQPQHF. Looking up the rest from reference TRBV28 and TRBJ1-5 gives the full variable domain: DVKVTQSSRYLVKRTGEKVFLECVQDMDHENMFWYRQDPGLGLRLIYFSYDVKMKEKGDIPEGYSVSREKKERFSLILESASTNQTSMYLCASSLVGLREFSNQPQHFGDGTRLSIL.